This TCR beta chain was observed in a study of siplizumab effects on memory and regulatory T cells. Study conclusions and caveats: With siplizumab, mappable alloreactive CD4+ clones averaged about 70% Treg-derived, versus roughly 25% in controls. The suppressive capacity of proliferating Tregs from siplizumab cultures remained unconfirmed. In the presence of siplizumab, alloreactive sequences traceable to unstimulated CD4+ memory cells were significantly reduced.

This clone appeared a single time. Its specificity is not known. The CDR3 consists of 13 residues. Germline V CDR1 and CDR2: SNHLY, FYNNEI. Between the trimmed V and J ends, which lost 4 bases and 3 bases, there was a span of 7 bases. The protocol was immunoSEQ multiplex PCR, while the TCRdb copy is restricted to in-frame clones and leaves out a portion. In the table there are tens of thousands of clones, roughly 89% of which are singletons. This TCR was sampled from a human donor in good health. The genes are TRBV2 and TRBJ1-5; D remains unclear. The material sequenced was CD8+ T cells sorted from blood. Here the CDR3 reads CASSATFNQPQHF. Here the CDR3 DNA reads TGTGCCAGCAGTGCGACCTTCAATCAGCCCCAGCATTTT.